These 29 T cell receptor beta chains share one sample of origin, sequenced in a study of T cells in Graves' hyperthyroidism and ophthalmopathy. RNA transcripts served as the template for amplifying TCR beta CDR3 regions. HTBI primers were the set used in a first-round RT-PCR of the TCR CDR3. TCRdb independently ran MiXCR on the multiplex PCR reads; one entry per CDR3 protein. The sample lists around 300,000 distinct CDR3 sequences, roughly 13% occurring once. Sample: blood. Receptor source: a woman aged 25 to 39 with Graves' hyperthyroidism that later progressed to Graves' ophthalmopathy.

In its sample, this clonotype was seen a few times. The CDR3 nucleotides read TGCGCCAGCAGCCAGGACTTAGCGGTCCTCACAGATACGCAGTATTTT. Translation: CASSQDLAVLTDTQYF. The gene calls are TRBV4-3 and TRBJ2-3, with D perhaps matching TRBD2 (6 bases). The CDR3 is made up of 16 amino acids. In germline, CDR1 is LGHNA, CDR2 YSLEER. Trimming removed 3 bases at V and 2 bases at J, with 15 bases between.

This sequence joins TRBV4-3 and TRBJ2-2; 10 bases map to TRBD2. The CDR3 is 19 residues long. Germline CDR1 is LGHNA and CDR2 is YSLEER. Trimming cost V 4 bases and J 3 bases; bases outside gene matches: 14. CDR3 loop: CASSLLGQGAGGDTGELFF. DNA of the CDR3: TGCGCCAGCAGCCTCCTCGGACAGGGAGCGGGAGGGGACACCGGGGAGCTGTTTTTT.

This clonotype was seen at least ten times. This chain joins TRBV28 and TRBJ2-7, with 13 bases identical to TRBD2. V lost 6 bases and J lost 5; bases outside the gene matches: 4. CDR1 and CDR2 from the germline V gene are MDHEN and SYDVKM. This CDR3 region has 14 residues. The DNA for the CDR3 is TGTGCCAGCAGCCGACTAGCGGGAGGAAACGAGCAGTACTTC. Its protein product is CASSRLAGGNEQYF.

V usage is TRBV4-3 and J usage is TRBJ2-2; D assignment may be TRBD1 or TRBD2 (6 bases each). Germline values: CDR1 LGHNA, CDR2 YSLEER. The CDR3 extends over 18 amino acids. Trimming left V 2 bases short and J 1 base short, with 17 bases between. This chain's CDR3 is CASSQSRRGVVNTGELFF. Written as DNA, the CDR3 is TGCGCCAGCAGCCAAAGCCGAAGGGGGGTAGTGAACACCGGGGAGCTGTTTTTT.

This clonotype was recorded many times. The rearrangement uses TRBV27 and TRBJ1-5, with TRBD1 identical over 7 bases. The CDR3 runs to 14 residues. The trim removed 2 bases at V and 4 bases at J, leaving 2 bases unmatched. The germline CDR1 and CDR2 sequences are MNHEY and SMNVEV (reference sequence). CDR3 nucleotide sequence: TGTGCCAGCAGTTTACTACAGGGGAATCAGCCCCAGCATTTT. Amino acid sequence: CASSLLQGNQPQHF.

There are many counts of this clonotype. J is TRBJ1-6 and V is TRBV30; TRBD1 matches at 9 bases. Germline CDR1 reads GTSNPN; CDR2 reads SVGIG (reference sequence). J was trimmed by 7 bases and V by 2 bases; bases with no gene match: 9. The length of the CDR3 is 16 residues. The CDR3 DNA reads TGTGCCTGGAGTAGTCTCCGGGACAGGGACAATTCACCCCTCCACTTT. Translating it yields CAWSSLRDRDNSPLHF.

This clonotype was seen a single time. In DNA, the CDR3 is TGCAGTGCTAGAGGGCGGGGGCCGGGTACTGAAGCTTTCTTT. Translation gives CSARGRGPGTEAFF. The chain combines TRBV20-1 with TRBJ1-1; the D gene is possibly TRBD1 (6 bases). Germline CDR1 is DFQATT and CDR2 is SNEGSKA (reference sequence). This CDR3 spans 14 amino acids. Trimming cost V 1 base and J 5 bases, with 14 bases left between them.

This clonotype appeared many times. This rearrangement joins TRBV27 to TRBJ2-3; 11 bases fit TRBD1. The V gene's germline CDR1 is MNHEY and CDR2 SMNVEV (reference sequence). This CDR3 spans 16 amino acids. V shed 5 bases and J 2 bases; nucleotides not matched to a gene: 6. The CDR3 protein is CASSGQGAVFTDTQYF. Written as DNA, the CDR3 is TGTGCCAGCAGTGGACAGGGGGCAGTTTTCACAGATACGCAGTATTTT.

This chain connects TRBV2 to TRBJ1-5; weak D call: TRBD1 (5 bases). The V gene's germline CDR1 is SNHLY and CDR2 FYNNEI. The CDR3 spans 19 residues. V was pared by 4 bases and J by 2 bases, with 24 bases between. The CDR3 nucleotides are TGTGCCAGCAGTGTTCCCGGGACGGCAGACGCTTGGGGCAATCAGCCCCAGCATTTT. Translation gives CASSVPGTADAWGNQPQHF.

This clonotype came up many times. The gene calls are TRBV28 and TRBJ2-2, with D tentatively TRBD1 (6 bases). This CDR3 is built from 14 residues. The ends were cut back, 7 bases at V and 5 bases at J, with 14 bases in the middle. Germline values: CDR1 MDHEN, CDR2 SYDVKM. CDR3 protein: CASIGQGRTGELFF. The CDR3 region has the DNA TGTGCCAGCATAGGTCAGGGGAGAACCGGGGAGCTGTTTTTT.

This clonotype has only a few counts. V usage is TRBV12-3 or TRBV12-4 and J usage is TRBJ2-1; D gene unclear. The CDR3 runs 12 residues. Trimming shortened V by 5 bases and J by 10 bases, and 12 bases separated the two germline ends. CDR3 protein: CASSPSAPEQFF. Here the CDR3 DNA reads TGTGCCAGCAGTCCCAGTGCACCAGAGCAGTTCTTC.

This clonotype has only a few counts. The chain employs TRBV5-1 and TRBJ2-2; the match to TRBD2 covers 8 bases. The CDR3 loop spans 15 amino acids. The trim removed 2 bases at V and 3 bases at J, leaving 3 bases unmatched. Germline assignment: CDR1 SGHRS and CDR2 YFSETQ. In nucleotides, the CDR3 is TGCGCCAGCAGCTTAACTAGCGGATACACCGGGGAGCTGTTTTTT. This sequence encodes CASSLTSGYTGELFF.

This clonotype was seen ten or more times. The chain uses TRBV29-1 and TRBJ2-5; 7 bases line up with TRBD2. This CDR3 is 13 amino acids long. Germline loops: CDR1 SQVTM, CDR2 ANQGSEA. V was clipped by 3 bases and J by 10 bases; unmatched bases: 11. CDR3 region: CSVERGLRLVQYF. The CDR3 region has the DNA TGCAGCGTTGAGCGGGGGTTGCGGTTGGTCCAGTACTTC.

The chain couples TRBV28 to TRBJ1-2; TRBD1 might be the D (6 bases). Between the trimmed V and J ends, which lost 8 bases and 1 base, there was a span of 14 bases. Germline V CDR1 and CDR2: MDHEN, SYDVKM. The CDR3 has 14 residues. The CDR3 loop reads CASYRDTINYGYTF. In DNA form, the CDR3 reads TGTGCCAGCTACCGGGACACCATTAACTATGGCTACACCTTC.

This clonotype has at least ten counts. This chain joins TRBV6-1 and TRBJ2-7; TRBD2 matches 10 bases. Trimming cost V 7 bases and J 3 bases; bases outside gene matches: 3. The CDR3 runs to 13 residues. CDR1 MNHNS and CDR2 SASEGT come from the germline V gene. For the CDR3, the DNA is TGTGCCAGCACTCGGACTAGCGGCTACGAGCAGTACTTC. This encodes CASTRTSGYEQYF.

This clonotype was recorded a few times. J is TRBJ2-1 and V is TRBV4-2, with TRBD2 as a possible D gene (6 bases). The length of the CDR3 is 21 residues. The ends were cut back, 2 bases at V and 0 bases at J, with 26 bases in the middle. The germline V gene encodes CDR1 LGHNA and CDR2 YNFKEQ. CDR3 nucleotides: TGTGCCAGCAGCCAATTGTTCGGGCTAGCGAGTTCGCAGGGCTCCTACAATGAGCAGTTCTTC. It yields the protein CASSQLFGLASSQGSYNEQFF.

This clonotype occurred many times. V gene TRBV29-1 combines with J gene TRBJ2-1; TRBD2 matches at 9 bases. Germline CDR1 is SQVTM and CDR2 is ANQGSEA. V gave up 0 bases and J gave up 8 bases; unmatched junction bases: 5. The CDR3 is 14 residues long. The CDR3: CSVEEPSGDYEQFF. CDR3 nucleotide sequence: TGCAGCGTTGAAGAGCCTAGCGGGGACTATGAGCAGTTCTTC.

This chain uses TRBV4-1 with TRBJ1-4, with D maybe TRBD1 (5 bases). V was pared by 2 bases and J by 8 bases, with 18 bases between. The CDR3 spans 16 residues. Germline V CDR1 and CDR2: MGHRA, YSYEKL. CDR3 sequence (DNA): TGCGCCAGCAGCCAAACTGCCGCAGTTGGGGGGGAAAAACTGTTTTTT. Translating gives CASSQTAAVGGEKLFF.

The rearrangement uses TRBV20-1 and TRBJ1-5; D gene unclear. Trimming took off 0 bases at V and 5 bases at J, with 11 bases between the two ends. This CDR3 has 14 amino acids. Germline CDR1 is DFQATT and CDR2 is SNEGSKA (reference sequence). The CDR3 nucleotides are TGCAGTGCTAGAGATCACGGGGTGGATCAGCCCCAGCATTTT. Protein product: CSARDHGVDQPQHF.

The rearrangement links TRBV14 to TRBJ2-7; D might be TRBD1 (6 bases). The CDR3 loop spans 15 amino acids. The V and J ends lost 4 bases and 5 bases respectively, with 18 bases between them. In germline, CDR1 is SGHDN, CDR2 FVKESK. CDR3 in DNA: TGTGCCAGCAGCCGGACAGCTGTAAACAACGACGAGCAGTACTTC. Translated, it gives CASSRTAVNNDEQYF.

The rearrangement links TRBV5-5 to TRBJ2-7, with 10 bases matching TRBD1. V lost 10 bases to trimming and J lost 4 bases; unmatched junction nucleotides: 8. The CDR3 totals 13 residues. The germline gives CDR1 SGHKS, CDR2 YYEKEE (reference sequence). The DNA of the CDR3 is TGTGCCTCACAACCGGGACAGGGGTACGAGCAGTACTTC. Translating it yields CASQPGQGYEQYF.

This clonotype was seen many times. The V gene is TRBV5-1, the J gene TRBJ1-2; 10 bases agree with TRBD1. The CDR3 has 18 amino acids. V dropped 2 bases and J dropped 6; count of bases not matched to a gene: 16. Germline CDR1 is SGHRS and CDR2 is YFSETQ. DNA for the CDR3: TGCGCCAGCAGCTTCGTGGCTCGAAGGGACAGGGGTCTCGATGGCTACACCTTC. Its protein product is CASSFVARRDRGLDGYTF.

This clonotype was recorded many times. The V gene is TRBV28, the J gene TRBJ1-6; no definite D call. Germline V lookup: CDR1 MDHEN, CDR2 SYDVKM. The CDR3 covers 15 residues. Deletions cut 6 bases from V and 6 bases from J, with 15 bases between. The CDR3 region has the DNA TGTGCCAGCAGCCCCCTCTTGACGGGTAATTCACCCCTCCACTTT. Protein: CASSPLLTGNSPLHF.

This chain links TRBV19 with TRBJ1-5, with TRBD1 matching 10 bases. The germline CDR1 and CDR2 sequences are LNHDA and SQIVND (reference sequence). The CDR3 contains 15 residues. Unmatched junction bases numbered 3, after V lost 6 bases and J lost 1 base. DNA of the CDR3: TGTGCCAGTAGAGACAGGGGGCGAAGCAATCAGCCCCAGCATTTT. Translation: CASRDRGRSNQPQHF.

The chain recombines TRBV7-2 with TRBJ1-6, with a weak D call TRBD1 (5 bases). Trimming stripped 3 bases from V and 8 bases from J, with 20 bases between. Germline V lookup: CDR1 SGHTA, CDR2 FQGNSA. The CDR3 has 17 residues. The CDR3, as DNA: TGTGCCAGCAGCTTTTTACCGGGACGGGGTCCGGATTCACCCCTCCACTTT. Amino acid sequence: CASSFLPGRGPDSPLHF. Full variable domain (rest looked up from reference TRBV7-2 and TRBJ1-6): GAGVSQSPSNKVTEKGKDVELRCDPISGHTALYWYRQSLGQGLEFLIYFQGNSAPDKSGLPSDRFSAERTGGSVSTLTIQRTQQEDSAVYLCASSFLPGRGPDSPLHFGNGTRLTVT.

In this sample, this clonotype turned up many times. The V and J genes are TRBV7-2 and TRBJ2-3; 12 bases line up with TRBD2. Germline-derived CDR1 and CDR2 are SGHTA and FQGNSA. The junction had 17 bases not matched to a gene; V was cut back by 5 bases and J by 2 bases. CDR3 length: 20 amino acids. Here the CDR3 reads CASSLSPRGGLAGNTDTQYF. The CDR3 DNA sequence: TGTGCCAGCAGCCTCTCCCCCCGAGGAGGACTAGCGGGAAACACAGATACGCAGTATTTT. Together with reference TRBV7-2 and TRBJ2-3, the CDR3 gives the full variable domain: GAGVSQSPSNKVTEKGKDVELRCDPISGHTALYWYRQSLGQGLEFLIYFQGNSAPDKSGLPSDRFSAERTGGSVSTLTIQRTQQEDSAVYLCASSLSPRGGLAGNTDTQYFGPGTRLTVL.

Here the CDR3 DNA reads TGCGCCAGCAGCCAAGTTGCAGGACCCGAGGGGACTAGCGTCCGGGAGCTGTTTTTT. This sequence encodes CASSQVAGPEGTSVRELFF. J is TRBJ2-2 and V is TRBV4-3; 10 bases map to TRBD2. Losses at the gene ends were 1 base for V and 9 bases for J; bases not matched to a gene: 17. Looked up from germline, CDR1 is LGHNA and CDR2 is YSLEER. The CDR3 runs to 19 residues.

This clonotype occurred a few times. The V gene is TRBV7-9, the J gene TRBJ1-2; a weak D match, TRBD1 (5 bases). Germline values: CDR1 SEHNR, CDR2 FQNEAQ (reference sequence). Trimming took 11 bases from V and 3 from J, leaving 13 bases between them. The CDR3 loop spans 12 amino acids. CDR3 sequence: CAAGDSYYGYTF. CDR3 bases: TGTGCCGCCGGGGACTCATACTATGGCTACACCTTC.

There are a few counts of this clonotype. This chain links TRBV19 with TRBJ2-1; 9 positions match TRBD2. With V trimmed by 6 bases and J by 12 bases, 9 bases remained unmatched. Germline V gene data show CDR1 as LNHDA and CDR2 as SQIVND (reference sequence). The CDR3 is 13 amino acids. CDR3 amino acids: CASSPGTSIWQFF. The DNA of the CDR3 is TGTGCCAGTAGCCCCGGGACTAGCATTTGGCAGTTCTTC.